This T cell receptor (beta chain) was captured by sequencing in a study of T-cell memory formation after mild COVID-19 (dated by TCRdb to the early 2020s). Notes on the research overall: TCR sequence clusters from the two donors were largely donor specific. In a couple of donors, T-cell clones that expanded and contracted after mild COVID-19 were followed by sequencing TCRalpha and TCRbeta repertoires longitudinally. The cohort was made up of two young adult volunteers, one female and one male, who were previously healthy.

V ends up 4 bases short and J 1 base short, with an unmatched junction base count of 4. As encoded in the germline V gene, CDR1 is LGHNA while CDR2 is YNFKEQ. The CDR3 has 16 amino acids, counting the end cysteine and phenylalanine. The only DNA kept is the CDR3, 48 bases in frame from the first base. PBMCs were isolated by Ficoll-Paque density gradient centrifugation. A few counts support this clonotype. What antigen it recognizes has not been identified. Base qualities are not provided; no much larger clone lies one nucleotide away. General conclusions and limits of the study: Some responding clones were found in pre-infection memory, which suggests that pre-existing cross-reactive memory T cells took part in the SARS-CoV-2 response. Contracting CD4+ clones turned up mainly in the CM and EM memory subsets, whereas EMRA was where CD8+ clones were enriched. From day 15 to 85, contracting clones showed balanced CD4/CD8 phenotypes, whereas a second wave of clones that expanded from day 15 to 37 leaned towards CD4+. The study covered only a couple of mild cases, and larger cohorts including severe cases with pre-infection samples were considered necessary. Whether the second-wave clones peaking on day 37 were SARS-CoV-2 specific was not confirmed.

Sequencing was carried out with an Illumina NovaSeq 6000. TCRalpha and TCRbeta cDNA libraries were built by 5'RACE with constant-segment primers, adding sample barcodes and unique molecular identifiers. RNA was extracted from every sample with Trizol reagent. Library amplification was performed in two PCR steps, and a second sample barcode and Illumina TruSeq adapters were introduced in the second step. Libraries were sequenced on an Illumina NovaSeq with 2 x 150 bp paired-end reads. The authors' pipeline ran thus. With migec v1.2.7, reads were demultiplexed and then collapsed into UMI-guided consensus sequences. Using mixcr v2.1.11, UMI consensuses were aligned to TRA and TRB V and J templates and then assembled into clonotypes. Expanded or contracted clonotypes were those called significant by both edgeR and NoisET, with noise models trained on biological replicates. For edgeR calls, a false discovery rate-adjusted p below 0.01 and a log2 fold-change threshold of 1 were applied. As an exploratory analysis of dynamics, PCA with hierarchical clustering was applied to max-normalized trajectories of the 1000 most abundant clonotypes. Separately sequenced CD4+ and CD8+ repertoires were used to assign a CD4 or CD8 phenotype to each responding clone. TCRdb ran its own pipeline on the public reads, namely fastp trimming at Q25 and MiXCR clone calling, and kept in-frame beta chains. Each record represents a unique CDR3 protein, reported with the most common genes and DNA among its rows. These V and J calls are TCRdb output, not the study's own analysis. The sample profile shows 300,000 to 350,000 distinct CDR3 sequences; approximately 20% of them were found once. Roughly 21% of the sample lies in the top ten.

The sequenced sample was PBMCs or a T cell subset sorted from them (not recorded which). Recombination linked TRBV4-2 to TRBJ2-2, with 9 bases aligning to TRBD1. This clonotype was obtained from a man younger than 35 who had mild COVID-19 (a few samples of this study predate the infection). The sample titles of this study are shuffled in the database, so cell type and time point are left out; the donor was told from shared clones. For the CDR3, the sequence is CASSRGTGRNTGELFF. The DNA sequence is TGTGCCAGCAGCCGGGGGACAGGGAGGAACACCGGGGAGCTGTTTTTT.